This is a list of T cell receptor beta chains from one sample in a study of T-cell reconstitution after alpha-beta-depleted transplantation in children. Each CDR3 protein gets one entry after TCRdb re-called the PCR reads with MiXCR. The table records roughly 200,000 distinct CDR3 sequences, approximately 9.5% of them present only once. Material: PBMCs from the stem cell graft donor, obtained from the stem cell graft. These receptors were taken from a human donor who donated a stem cell graft to a child with acute lymphoblastic leukemia. CDR3s include the opening cysteine and the closing phenylalanine or tryptophan. A D gene is named only where the DNA matches it firmly. A clone size is listed for some rows: how often the clone was seen (once, few, many), or a class if it is expanded.

TRBJ2-1,TRBD2,NA,TRBV6-2/TRBV6-3,TGTGCCAGCAGTTTCGGCGGGGGGTACCAGTTCTTC,CASSFGGGYQFF
TRBJ2-7,NA,NA,TRBV19,TGTGCCAGTAGTATGTGGGACTACGAGCAGTACTTC,CASSMWDYEQYF
TRBJ2-3,TRBD1,many,TRBV12-3/TRBV12-4,TGTGCCAGCAGTTTCCCCGGACAGGGTGCAGATACGCAGTATTTT,CASSFPGQGADTQYF
TRBJ2-5,TRBD2,NA,TRBV11-2,TGTGCCAGCAGAGCCGGGACTAGCGGGGGGGAAGAGACCCAGTACTTC,CASRAGTSGGEETQYF
TRBJ1-1,NA,many,TRBV7-9,TGTGCCAGCAGCCCCACCTCGGGGTTCAACACTGAAGCTTTCTTT,CASSPTSGFNTEAFF
TRBJ2-7,NA,many,TRBV5-1,TGCGCCAGCCGCCCTGGGGACACCTCCTACGAGCAGTACTTC,CASRPGDTSYEQYF
TRBJ1-2,NA,NA,TRBV6-5,TGTGCCAGCAGTACTTTGGGGGAAGGAGGCTACACCTTC,CASSTLGEGGYTF
TRBJ2-1,NA,many,TRBV29-1,TGCAGCGTTGAAGATCCACGGAGCTCCTACAATGAGCAGTTCTTC,CSVEDPRSSYNEQFF
TRBJ2-7,TRBD2,NA,TRBV18,TGTGCCAGCTCACCACTAGCGGGCTACGAGCAGTACTTC,CASSPLAGYEQYF
TRBJ1-1,NA,NA,TRBV28,TGTGCCAGCAGTTTAGATAGACAAGAGGCTTTCTTT,CASSLDRQEAFF
TRBJ2-2,NA,many,TRBV5-5,TGTGCCAGCAGCGCTATGAACACCGGGGAGCTGTTTTTT,CASSAMNTGELFF
TRBJ1-3,TRBD1,NA,TRBV20-1,TGCAGTGCTAGAAGCGGGACAGAAGGAAACACCATATATTTT,CSARSGTEGNTIYF
TRBJ2-7,NA,NA,TRBV5-1,TGCGCCAGCAGCTTTTACTCCGGGACGGACTCCTACGAGCAGTACTTC,CASSFYSGTDSYEQYF
TRBJ2-1,NA,many,TRBV3-1,TGTGCCAGCAGAGGGACTCCCAACGATGAGCAGTTCTTC,CASRGTPNDEQFF
TRBJ1-5,NA,few,TRBV15,TGTGCCACCAGCAGAGATCCCGGGGACAAGGGTGGCAATCAGCCCCAGCATTTT,CATSRDPGDKGGNQPQHF